This T cell receptor beta chain was retrieved from a study of blood T cell repertoires in COVID-19. In the study overall: Collection of acute and convalescent COVID-19 samples took place in the United States, Italy and Spain. PBMCs, B-cell-depleted T cells, or T cells were the source of the cDNA or gDNA that made up the material.

Trimming shortened V by 8 bases and J by 3 bases, and 17 bases separated the two germline ends. The CDR3 totals 14 residues. CDR1 SGHRS and CDR2 YFSETQ come from the germline V gene. In the authors' methods: Amplification with reference gene primers provided the estimates of nucleated cell counts. Some clones are missing from TCRdb's copy, which holds only in-frame ones; the method was immunoSEQ multiplex PCR. That table furnishes V, J and clone size, whereas the DNA furnished D and trimming. The sample lists 80,000 to 95,000 clones, 70% to 85% seen once, with roughly an eighth in the top ten. The sequence was obtained from a human donor in a cohort sampled during active COVID-19. The rearrangement joins TRBV5-1 to TRBJ2-5, with D possibly TRBD2 on 6 matching bases. The sample taken for sequencing was peripheral blood. CDR3 in amino acids: CASSGTLGEETQYF. The CDR3 DNA sequence: TGCGCCAGTTCCGGGACTTTAGGAGAAGAGACCCAGTACTTC.